Each of the 26 T cell receptor beta chains below was sequenced from the same sample in a study of T cells in localized non-small cell lung cancer. Repertoires were generated with immunoSEQ multiplex PCR, while TCRdb's copy carries only in-frame clones and drops some. Among more than 1,500 clones listed, over 20% were seen once. The sequenced sample was normal lung tissue next to the tumor, obtained before any cancer treatment. The receptors were sampled from a female donor of 60 years or more with stage I squamous cell lung carcinoma.

A few counts support this clone. The CDR3 loop reads CASSLSGEATGELFF. CDR3 sequence (DNA): TGTGCCAGCAGCTTATCAGGGGAGGCCACCGGGGAGCTGTTTTTT. This chain joins TRBV11-3 and TRBJ2-2; D could derive from TRBD1 or TRBD2 (6 bases each). Germline CDR1 is SGHNT and CDR2 is YENEEA. This CDR3 has 15 amino acids. Trimming shortened V by 2 bases and J by 4 bases, and 11 bases separated the two germline ends.

This clone was found a few times. The chain couples TRBV6-8 to TRBJ2-1; 16 bases match TRBD2. V trimming: 5 bases; J trimming: 7 bases; junction bases outside the gene matches: 5. Germline loops: CDR1 MNHGY, CDR2 SAAAGT. There are 16 residues in the CDR3. The CDR3 is CASSDPGLAGGNEQFF. For the CDR3, the DNA is TGTGCCAGCAGTGATCCGGGACTAGCGGGGGGGAATGAGCAGTTCTTC.

The genes are TRBV6-8 and TRBJ1-5, with D unclear. Trimming left V 5 bases short and J 5 bases short, with 19 bases between. The germline V gene has CDR1 MNHGY and CDR2 SAAAGT. This CDR3 region has 16 residues. CDR3 protein: CASSDQTYSRDQPQHF. The CDR3 DNA sequence: TGTGCCAGCAGTGACCAGACATACAGCCGCGATCAGCCCCAGCATTTT.

V and J are TRBV15 and TRBJ2-3; perhaps D is TRBD1 or TRBD2 (6 bases each). Germline V gene data show CDR1 as LNHNV and CDR2 as YYDKDF (reference sequence). Trimming pared 1 base from V and 6 bases from J, leaving 17 bases between. The CDR3 has 16 residues. CDR3 sequence: CATSRGRGASADTQYF. The CDR3 DNA is TGTGCCACCAGCAGAGGAAGGGGGGCTTCGGCGGATACGCAGTATTTT.

V is TRBV19 and J is TRBJ1-1, with a tentative D call TRBD1 (5 bases). The length of the CDR3 is 14 residues. Germline V gives CDR1 LNHDA, CDR2 SQIVND (reference sequence). Trimming left V 7 bases short and J 4 bases short, with 16 bases between. Written as DNA, the CDR3 is TGTGCCAGTACCCCGGGGGGACTCGCCACTGAAGCTTTCTTT. Its translation is CASTPGGLATEAFF.

This clone was picked up a small number of times. V is TRBV11-3 and J is TRBJ2-2, with D hard to call. This CDR3 region has 16 residues. From germline, CDR1 is SGHNT and CDR2 YENEEA. V lost 3 bases and J 0 bases, leaving 11 bases between the germline ends. CDR3 sequence (DNA): TGTGCCAGCAGCTTGATACTATCTACGAACACCGGGGAGCTGTTTTTT. As protein: CASSLILSTNTGELFF.

The rearrangement links TRBV25-1 to TRBJ2-3; TRBD2 might be the D (6 bases). CDR1 is MGHDK, CDR2 SYGVNS, per germline. This CDR3 contains 14 residues. V gave up 1 base and J gave up 2 bases, with 7 bases separating them. The CDR3 DNA is TGTGCCAGCAGTGAATGGGGGGACACAGATACGCAGTATTTT. The encoded protein is CASSEWGDTDTQYF.

This clone showed up just a few times. The chain uses TRBV7-2 and TRBJ1-1; 10 bases fit TRBD1. V lost 6 bases and J lost 4; bases outside the gene matches: 2. Germline V lookup: CDR1 SGHTA, CDR2 FQGNSA. CDR3 length: 13 residues. This CDR3 is CASRRTGGTEAFF. The CDR3, as DNA: TGTGCCAGCAGACGGACAGGGGGCACTGAAGCTTTCTTT. Variable domain in full (rest from reference TRBV7-2 and TRBJ1-1): GAGVSQSPSNKVTEKGKDVELRCDPISGHTALYWYRQSLGQGLEFLIYFQGNSAPDKSGLPSDRFSAERTGGSVSTLTIQRTQQEDSAVYLCASRRTGGTEAFFGQGTRLTVV.

By sample fraction, this clone is medium-sized (0.01 to 0.1%). The chain links TRBV11-3 to TRBJ1-1, with D unresolved. Between the trimmed V and J ends, which lost 2 bases and 0 bases, there was a span of 10 bases. The germline V gene encodes CDR1 SGHNT and CDR2 YENEEA. This CDR3 region has 15 residues. CDR3 sequence (DNA): TGTGCCAGCAGCTTAATCGGTTACATGAACACTGAAGCTTTCTTT. Translation gives CASSLIGYMNTEAFF.

This clone appeared a single time. This sequence joins TRBV6-8 and TRBJ2-2, with TRBD2 identical over 7 bases. This CDR3 region has 13 residues. V gave up 7 bases and J gave up 6 bases; unmatched junction bases: 5. Germline V gives CDR1 MNHGY, CDR2 SAAAGT. The CDR3 coding sequence is TGTGCCAGCACCCCTGGGGGGGCCGGGGAGCTGTTTTTT. Residues: CASTPGGAGELFF.

This clone has just a few counts. CDR3: CASSQVRYMGAGSGANVLTF. CDR3 sequence (DNA): TGCGCCAGCAGCCAAGTCCGCTATATGGGGGCCGGCTCTGGGGCCAACGTCCTGACTTTC. J is TRBJ2-6 and V is TRBV23-1; D is perhaps TRBD1 (6 bases). TRBV23-1 has ORF status, its function being uncertain. Trimming pared 6 bases from V and 0 bases from J, leaving 24 bases between. The CDR3 loop spans 20 amino acids.

The gene calls are TRBV25-1 and TRBJ1-2; 9 positions match TRBD1. The CDR3 length is 14 residues. The ends lost 6 bases at V and 2 bases at J; junction bases unmatched: 4. Germline V gene sequence: CDR1 MGHDK, CDR2 SYGVNS. CDR3: CASSGQGRNYGYTF. The CDR3 nucleotides are TGTGCCAGCAGCGGACAGGGGCGAAACTATGGCTACACCTTC.

CDR3 region: CASSTRGTRETQYF. CDR3 in DNA: TGTGCCAGCAGCACCCGAGGGACACGCGAGACCCAGTACTTC. J is TRBJ2-5 and V is TRBV9; D perhaps matches TRBD1 (6 bases). V was cut by 4 bases and J by 5 bases, with 15 bases left in between. Germline-derived CDR1 and CDR2 are SGDLS and YYNGEE. The CDR3 is 14 amino acids. The variable domain in full, with the rest retrieved from reference TRBV9 and TRBJ2-5, is DSGVTQTPKHLITATGQRVTLRCSPRSGDLSVYWYQQSLDQGLQFLIQYYNGEERAKGNILERFSAQQFPDLHSELNLSSLELGDSALYFCASSTRGTRETQYFGPGTRLLVL.

The rearrangement joins TRBV11-3 to TRBJ1-1; D remains unclear. V lost 2 bases and J lost 2, with 9 bases in between. This CDR3 is 14 amino acids long. Germline V CDR1 and CDR2: SGHNT, YENEEA. The CDR3 sequence: CASSLPSYNTEAFF. The CDR3 coding sequence is TGTGCCAGCAGCTTACCCTCGTATAACACTGAAGCTTTCTTT.

The V call is TRBV5-1, the J call TRBJ1-4; TRBD1 is a possible D gene (5 bases). The CDR3 extends over 14 amino acids. CDR1 is SGHRS and CDR2 is YFSETQ in the germline V gene. Trimming cost V 1 base and J 10 bases, with 14 bases left between them. CDR3 in amino acids: CASSLQGGEGKLFF. CDR3 bases: TGCGCCAGCAGCTTGCAGGGAGGGGAGGGAAAACTGTTTTTT.

The V call is TRBV11-3, the J call TRBJ1-2, with D unresolved. The CDR3 runs 15 residues. Germline V gene sequence: CDR1 SGHNT, CDR2 YENEEA. Between the trimmed V and J ends, which lost 0 bases and 3 bases, there was a span of 11 bases. The CDR3 sequence: CASSLENREDYGYTF. As DNA, the CDR3 is TGTGCCAGCAGCTTAGAGAACAGAGAGGACTATGGCTACACCTTC. Full variable domain (rest looked up from reference TRBV11-3 and TRBJ1-2): EAGVVQSPRYKIIEKKQPVAFWCNPISGHNTLYWYLQNLGQGPELLIRYENEEAVDDSQLPKDRFSAERLKGVDSTLKIQPAELGDSAVYLCASSLENREDYGYTFGSGTRLTVV.

This clone has a handful of counts. The chain employs TRBV6-8 and TRBJ2-5, with D possibly matching TRBD1 (5 bases). V lost 5 bases to trimming and J lost 4 bases, with 14 bases between them. The CDR3 totals 14 residues. Germline lookup yields CDR1 MNHGY and CDR2 SAAAGT. The CDR3: CASSVQGGRETQYF. Written as DNA, the CDR3 is TGTGCCAGCAGTGTTCAGGGCGGTCGAGAGACCCAGTACTTC.

The V call is TRBV19, the J call TRBJ2-2; 9 bases map to TRBD1. V lost 8 bases, J lost 0 bases, and 7 bases stayed unmatched. This CDR3 has 16 residues. The germline V gene encodes CDR1 LNHDA and CDR2 SQIVND (reference sequence). In nucleotides, the CDR3 is TGTGCCAGTTCCGAAGGACAGGGGACGAACACCGGGGAGCTGTTTTTT. Translating gives CASSEGQGTNTGELFF.

This clone was seen a few times. The CDR3 reads CASSTPSGGADTSYNEQFF. The CDR3, as DNA: TGTGCCAGCAGCACACCTAGCGGGGGAGCTGACACCTCCTACAATGAGCAGTTCTTC. The chain uses TRBV11-3 and TRBJ2-1; 10 bases are shared with TRBD2. V trimming: 5 bases; J trimming: 0 bases; junction bases outside the gene matches: 13. The CDR3 is 19 amino acids. CDR1 is SGHNT, CDR2 YENEEA, per germline.

The chain joins TRBV30 to TRBJ2-6; D is perhaps TRBD1 or TRBD2 (5 bases each). There are 15 residues in the CDR3. The germline V gene encodes CDR1 GTSNPN and CDR2 SVGIG (reference sequence). V dropped 0 bases and J dropped 2 bases, with 8 bases sitting between them. The CDR3 region has the DNA TGTGCCTGGAGTGTTGGGGGTGCTGGGGCCAACGTCCTGACTTTC. This encodes CAWSVGGAGANVLTF.

Only a few counts were recorded for this clone. The genes are TRBV9 and TRBJ1-3; D call uncertain. Per germline, CDR1 SGDLS and CDR2 YYNGEE. Trimming left V 3 bases short and J 2 bases short, with 12 bases between. This CDR3 is built from 15 residues. The CDR3: CASSASDTTGNTIYF. CDR3 sequence (DNA): TGTGCCAGCAGCGCTTCTGACACAACTGGAAACACCATATATTTT.

This clone has more than one count but fewer than ten. The V call is TRBV19, the J call TRBJ1-3; D is uncertain. Trimming stripped 5 bases from V and 0 bases from J, with 14 bases between. The CDR3 runs 16 residues. The germline V gene encodes CDR1 LNHDA and CDR2 SQIVND (reference sequence). Here the CDR3 reads CASSPGKMVSGNTIYF. The CDR3 DNA reads as TGTGCCAGTAGTCCCGGGAAGATGGTCTCTGGAAACACCATATATTTT.

This clone ranks as medium-sized. The rearrangement uses TRBV6-8 and TRBJ1-1; D is uncertain. Germline V gene sequence: CDR1 MNHGY, CDR2 SAAAGT. CDR3 size: 13 residues. Trimming took 5 bases from V and 0 from J, leaving 7 bases between them. The CDR3 region is CASSPGMNTEAFF. Written as DNA, the CDR3 is TGTGCCAGCAGTCCCGGTATGAACACTGAAGCTTTCTTT.

This clone was seen a handful of times. The rearrangement links TRBV9 to TRBJ1-4; D might be TRBD1 (6 bases). The germline V gene has CDR1 SGDLS and CDR2 YYNGEE. Trimming stripped 3 bases from V and 8 bases from J, with 17 bases between. CDR3 length: 15 residues. This CDR3 reads CASSGPQGSGEKLFF. As DNA, the CDR3 is TGTGCCAGCAGCGGACCGCAGGGGAGCGGGGAAAAACTGTTTTTT.

This clone is categorized as hyperexpanded. CDR3 loop: CASSEAPGREGYTF. CDR3 nucleotides: TGTGCCAGCAGTGAAGCACCAGGGCGGGAAGGCTACACCTTC. The rearrangement joins TRBV9 to TRBJ1-2; perhaps TRBD1 as D (5 bases). The germline V gene has CDR1 SGDLS and CDR2 YYNGEE. Trimming took off 5 bases at V and 8 bases at J, with 19 bases between the two ends. The CDR3 has 14 amino acids.

This rearrangement joins TRBV29-1 to TRBJ2-3; 10 positions agree with TRBD1. Trimming took 4 bases from V and 3 from J; bases not matched to a gene: 10. This CDR3 comprises 16 residues. Germline assignment: CDR1 SQVTM and CDR2 ANQGSEA. CDR3 in DNA: TGCAGCGTTGTAAGGGCCGGGACAGGGGTAACAGATACGCAGTATTTT. It translates to CSVVRAGTGVTDTQYF.